The 21 T cell receptor beta chains in this list originate from one sample, sequenced in a study of control samples from healthy donors and cancer patients. Clones were read by immunoSEQ multiplex PCR, and TCRdb kept only the in-frame ones, dropping some. The table shows some 90,000 clones, with roughly 86% occurring only once. Sequenced material: blood. The receptors were sampled from a woman in her 50s in good health.

This rearrangement joins TRBV7-6 to TRBJ2-5; 8 bases are a match to TRBD2. This CDR3 is built from 15 residues. CDR1 is SGHVS and CDR2 is FNYEAQ in the germline V gene. After removal of 6 bases from V and 4 bases from J, the junction contained 10 bases not matched to a gene. DNA for the CDR3: TGTGCCAGCAGGGTCGGGGGGGCGAGTGGAGAGACCCAGTACTTC. This encodes CASRVGGASGETQYF.

V and J are TRBV28 and TRBJ2-7; 7 bases are shared with TRBD2. V lost 2 bases, J lost 9 bases, and 16 bases stayed unmatched. The length of the CDR3 is 16 residues. From germline, CDR1 is MDHEN and CDR2 SYDVKM. Here the CDR3 reads CASSLGGSGARERQYF. DNA for the CDR3: TGTGCCAGCAGTTTAGGGGGGAGCGGGGCCCGTGAGAGGCAGTACTTC. The whole variable domain, remainder taken from reference TRBV28 and TRBJ2-7, is DVKVTQSSRYLVKRTGEKVFLECVQDMDHENMFWYRQDPGLGLRLIYFSYDVKMKEKGDIPEGYSVSREKKERFSLILESASTNQTSMYLCASSLGGSGARERQYFGPGTRLTVT.

The chain carries TRBV3-1 (or the pseudogene TRBV3-2) and TRBJ1-2, with 8 bases matching TRBD1. V dropped 3 bases and J dropped 4; count of bases not matched to a gene: 7. CDR1 is LGHDT, CDR2 YNNKEL, per germline (reference sequence). The CDR3 runs to 15 residues. The CDR3 is CASSQGTGGLYGYTF. CDR3 nucleotides: TGTGCCAGCAGCCAGGGGACAGGAGGTCTCTATGGCTACACCTTC.

V is TRBV9 and J is TRBJ2-5, with a possible D match to TRBD2 (5 bases). The germline gives CDR1 SGDLS, CDR2 YYNGEE. Trimming removed 7 bases from V and 4 bases from J, with 11 bases in between. This CDR3 spans 12 amino acids. CDR3: CASGGEGETQYF. CDR3 in DNA: TGTGCCAGCGGCGGAGAGGGAGAGACCCAGTACTTC.

V is TRBV5-6 and J is TRBJ1-6; 7 bases map to TRBD1. Germline-derived CDR1 and CDR2 are SGHDT and YYEEEE. CDR3 length: 15 residues. With 4 bases clipped from V and 9 bases from J, the junction kept 10 bases outside the gene matches. CDR3 bases: TGTGCCAGCAGCGCCCGAGACAGGGACAGTTCACCCCTCCACTTT. Translated, it gives CASSARDRDSSPLHF.

This chain connects TRBV29-1 to TRBJ2-2, with TRBD1 matching 9 bases. CDR3 length: 14 amino acids. The V and J ends lost 5 bases and 6 bases, in that order; junction bases with no gene match: 7. CDR1 is SQVTM and CDR2 is ANQGSEA in the germline V gene. The CDR3 sequence is CSVQTGGFAGELFF. CDR3 coding DNA: TGCAGCGTTCAGACAGGGGGGTTTGCCGGGGAGCTGTTTTTT.

This clone was counted once. This rearrangement joins TRBV7-2 to TRBJ2-5, with D unclear. The CDR3 length is 15 residues. The V end lost 1 base, the J end lost 1 base, and 10 bases lay between the germline ends. Germline V lookup: CDR1 SGHTA, CDR2 FQGNSA. Here the CDR3 reads CASSLVVDFQETQYF. CDR3 coding DNA: TGTGCCAGCAGCTTAGTGGTCGACTTCCAAGAGACCCAGTACTTC.

The V and J genes are TRBV13 and TRBJ2-1; 10 bases agree with TRBD2. Losses at the gene ends were 5 bases for V and 6 bases for J; bases not matched to a gene: 10. CDR1 and CDR2 (germline): PRHDT, FYEKMQ (reference sequence). This CDR3 is built from 16 residues. CDR3 sequence: CASSVTSGDGGNEQFF. The CDR3 DNA is TGTGCCAGCAGCGTCACTAGCGGGGATGGTGGCAATGAGCAGTTCTTC.

The chain carries TRBV7-4 and TRBJ2-7; D is uncertain. V was cut by 3 bases and J by 9 bases, with 24 bases left in between. The CDR3 covers 16 residues. Germline V CDR1 and CDR2: SGHVT, SQSDAQ. The CDR3 nucleotides are TGTGCCAGCAGCTTTCACACCGGACGTAAATCTGTCGGGCAGTACTTC. Translated, it gives CASSFHTGRKSVGQYF.

V usage is TRBV5-8 and J usage is TRBJ1-3; D is undetermined. The germline gives CDR1 SGHTS, CDR2 YDEGEE. The CDR3 is 17 residues long. Deletions cut 1 base from V and 0 bases from J, with 14 bases between. The CDR3 nucleotides read TGTGCCAGCAGCTTGTGGGCAGAGTACACCTCTGGAAACACCATATATTTT. It specifies CASSLWAEYTSGNTIYF.

This clone appeared a single time. The CDR3 is CASSPPRAAGTGELFF. The CDR3 region has the DNA TGTGCCAGCAGCCCCCCAAGGGCAGCTGGCACCGGGGAGCTGTTTTTT. The V and J genes are TRBV7-9 and TRBJ2-2, with D unclear. Germline values: CDR1 SEHNR, CDR2 FQNEAQ (reference sequence). The ends were cut back, 5 bases at V and 4 bases at J, with 17 bases in the middle. This CDR3 is 16 amino acids long.

This clone was seen once. Other nucleotide sequences in the sample specify the same CDR3. The V gene is TRBV7-9, the J gene TRBJ2-3; tentatively, D is TRBD1 (6 bases). The CDR3 totals 14 residues. Germline V gene data show CDR1 as SEHNR and CDR2 as FQNEAQ (reference sequence). Trimming removed 3 bases from V and 2 bases from J, with 9 bases in between. CDR3 nucleotides: TGTGCCAGCAGCTTCACAGGGAACACAGATACGCAGTATTTT. Translation: CASSFTGNTDTQYF.

The V gene is TRBV28, the J gene TRBJ2-5; no clear D. The germline V gene encodes CDR1 MDHEN and CDR2 SYDVKM. Trimming removed 5 bases at V and 5 bases at J, with 9 bases between. This CDR3 has 12 residues. The CDR3 loop reads CASSIYGETQYF. The CDR3 nucleotides read TGTGCCAGCAGTATATACGGGGAGACCCAGTACTTC.

The rearrangement links TRBV27 to TRBJ2-5, with D tentatively TRBD2 (5 bases). The length of the CDR3 is 16 residues. V lost 0 bases and J lost 1, with 12 bases in between. Germline V gene sequence: CDR1 MNHEY, CDR2 SMNVEV (reference sequence). The CDR3 sequence is CASSLSLAAPQETQYF. CDR3 nucleotide sequence: TGTGCCAGCAGTTTATCGCTAGCAGCCCCCCAAGAGACCCAGTACTTC.

This clone appeared once. The chain recombines TRBV27 with TRBJ2-3; TRBD2 agrees at 8 bases. The germline gives CDR1 MNHEY, CDR2 SMNVEV (reference sequence). J gave up 1 base and V 2 bases, and 11 bases lay outside the gene matches. This CDR3 has 18 amino acids. The CDR3 bases are TGTGCCAGCAGTTTAATAGCGGGACCGAGGGCGGGCACAGATACGCAGTATTTT. It codes for CASSLIAGPRAGTDTQYF.

The rearrangement uses TRBV18 and TRBJ2-1, with TRBD2 matching over 9 bases. The V gene end was trimmed by 2 bases and the J gene end by 7 bases; junction bases not matched to a gene: 6. CDR3 length equals 15 residues. Germline V gene lookup returns CDR1 KGHSH and CDR2 LQKENI. CDR3: CASSPDLAGQNEQFF. The DNA of the CDR3 is TGTGCCAGCTCACCAGACCTAGCGGGACAGAATGAGCAGTTCTTC.

The J gene is TRBJ2-1, the V gene TRBV7-8; perhaps TRBD1 as D (6 bases). V lost 3 bases and J 9 bases, leaving 15 bases between the germline ends. The CDR3 spans 14 residues. Germline loops: CDR1 SGHVS, CDR2 FQNEAQ. In nucleotides, the CDR3 is TGTGCCAGCAGCTTCCGGACAGCCGGAGGTGAGCAGTTCTTC. It yields the protein CASSFRTAGGEQFF.

The chain carries TRBV28 and TRBJ1-2, with TRBD1 as a possible D gene (5 bases). Germline V gene lookup returns CDR1 MDHEN and CDR2 SYDVKM. V was trimmed by 7 bases and J by 4 bases, leaving 13 bases between them. The CDR3 is 13 residues long. CDR3 in DNA: TGTGCCAGCAAGGCCGGGACGGTCTATGGCTACACCTTC. This sequence encodes CASKAGTVYGYTF.

This sequence joins TRBV15 and TRBJ2-7; TRBD1 is a possible D gene (6 bases). V was cut by 0 bases and J by 6 bases, with 9 bases left in between. This CDR3 has 13 residues. The germline gives CDR1 LNHNV, CDR2 YYDKDF (reference sequence). CDR3 DNA: TGTGCCACCAGCAGAGAAAGCAGGGGCGAGCAGTACTTC. Its protein product is CATSRESRGEQYF.

The gene calls are TRBV18 and TRBJ2-1; 7 bases agree with TRBD2. The CDR3 totals 16 residues. Germline-derived CDR1 and CDR2 are KGHSH and LQKENI. V lost 2 bases to trimming and J lost 5 bases; unmatched junction nucleotides: 9. CDR3 loop: CASSPILASGNNEQFF. In nucleotides, the CDR3 is TGTGCCAGCTCACCAATTTTAGCTAGCGGAAACAATGAGCAGTTCTTC.

This clone has just one count. The chain joins TRBV11-3 to TRBJ1-5; TRBD1 agrees at 8 bases. The V gene end was trimmed by 5 bases and the J gene end by 2 bases; junction bases not matched to a gene: 5. This CDR3 is 15 amino acids long. Germline V CDR1 and CDR2: SGHNT, YENEEA. CDR3 loop: CASSRDRGGNQPQHF. The DNA for the CDR3 is TGTGCCAGCAGCCGCGACAGGGGTGGCAATCAGCCCCAGCATTTT.